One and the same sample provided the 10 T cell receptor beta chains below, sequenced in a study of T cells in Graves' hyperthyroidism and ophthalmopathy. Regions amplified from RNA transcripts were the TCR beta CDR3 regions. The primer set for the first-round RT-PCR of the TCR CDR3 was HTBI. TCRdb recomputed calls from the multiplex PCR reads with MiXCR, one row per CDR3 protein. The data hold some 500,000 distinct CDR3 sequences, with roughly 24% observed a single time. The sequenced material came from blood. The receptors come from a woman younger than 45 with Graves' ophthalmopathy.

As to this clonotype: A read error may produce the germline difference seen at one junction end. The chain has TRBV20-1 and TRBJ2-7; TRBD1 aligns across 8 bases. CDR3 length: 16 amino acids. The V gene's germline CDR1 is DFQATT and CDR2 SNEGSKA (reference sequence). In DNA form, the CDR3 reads TGCAGTGCTCCCCGGATGGACAGGGCCCGCCACTACGATCAGTACTTC. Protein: CSAPRMDRARHYDQYF.

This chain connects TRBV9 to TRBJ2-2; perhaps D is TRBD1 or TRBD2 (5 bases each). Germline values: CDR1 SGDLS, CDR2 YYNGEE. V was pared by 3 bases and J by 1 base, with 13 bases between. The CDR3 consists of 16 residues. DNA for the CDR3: TGTGCCAGCAGCGCTCGAGAGGGGAAGAACACCGGGGAGCTGTTTTTT. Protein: CASSAREGKNTGELFF.

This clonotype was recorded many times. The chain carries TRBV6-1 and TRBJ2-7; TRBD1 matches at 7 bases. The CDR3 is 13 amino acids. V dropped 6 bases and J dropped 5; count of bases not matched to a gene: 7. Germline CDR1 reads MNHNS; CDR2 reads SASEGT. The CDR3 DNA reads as TGTGCCAGCAGGCCGGGACAGACACACGAGCAGTACTTC. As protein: CASRPGQTHEQYF.

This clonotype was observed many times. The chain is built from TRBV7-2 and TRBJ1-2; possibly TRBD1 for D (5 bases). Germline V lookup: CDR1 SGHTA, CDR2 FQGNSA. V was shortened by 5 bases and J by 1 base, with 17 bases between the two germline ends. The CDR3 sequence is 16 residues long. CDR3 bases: TGTGCCAGCAGCCCCTTTATCGGGGCTAATAACTATGGCTACACCTTC. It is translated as CASSPFIGANNYGYTF.

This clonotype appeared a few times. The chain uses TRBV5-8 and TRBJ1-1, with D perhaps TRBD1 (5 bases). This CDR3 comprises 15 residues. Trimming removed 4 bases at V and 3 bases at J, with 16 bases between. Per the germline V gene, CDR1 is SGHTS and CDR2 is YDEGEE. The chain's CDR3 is CASSLVRGVDTEAFF. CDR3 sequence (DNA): TGTGCCAGCAGCCTCGTTCGGGGGGTTGACACTGAAGCTTTCTTT.

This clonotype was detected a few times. DNA of the CDR3: TGTGCCAGCTGGACGGGACAGAGCTCCTACGAGCAGTACTTC. Its translation is CASWTGQSSYEQYF. The chain has TRBV28 and TRBJ2-7, with 7 bases identical to TRBD1. The CDR3 loop spans 14 amino acids. Germline V gene lookup returns CDR1 MDHEN and CDR2 SYDVKM. The V gene end was trimmed by 8 bases and the J gene end by 0 bases; junction bases not matched to a gene: 7. The full variable domain, in which reference TRBV28 and TRBJ2-7 provide the parts outside the CDR3, is DVKVTQSSRYLVKRTGEKVFLECVQDMDHENMFWYRQDPGLGLRLIYFSYDVKMKEKGDIPEGYSVSREKKERFSLILESASTNQTSMYLCASWTGQSSYEQYFGPGTRLTVT.

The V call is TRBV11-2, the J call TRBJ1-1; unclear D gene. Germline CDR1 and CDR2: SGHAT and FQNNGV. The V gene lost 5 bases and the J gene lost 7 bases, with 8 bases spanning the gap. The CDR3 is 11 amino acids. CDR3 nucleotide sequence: TGTGCCAGCAGCACAACCTTTGAAGCTTTCTTT. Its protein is CASSTTFEAFF.

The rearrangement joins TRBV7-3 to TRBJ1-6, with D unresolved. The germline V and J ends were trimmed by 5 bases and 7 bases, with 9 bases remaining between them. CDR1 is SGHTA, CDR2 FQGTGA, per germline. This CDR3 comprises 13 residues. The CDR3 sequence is CASSISRNSPLHF. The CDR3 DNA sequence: TGTGCCAGCAGCATCTCCAGGAATTCACCCCTCCACTTT.

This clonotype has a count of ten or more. The CDR3 region has the DNA TGTGCCAGTAGGCCAGGACAGCTTAGCAATCAGCCCCAGCATTTT. It yields the protein CASRPGQLSNQPQHF. The chain combines TRBV19 with TRBJ1-5, with D maybe TRBD1 (6 bases). The V and J ends lost 6 bases and 0 bases respectively, with 12 bases between them. The germline gives CDR1 LNHDA, CDR2 SQIVND (reference sequence). This CDR3 contains 15 residues.

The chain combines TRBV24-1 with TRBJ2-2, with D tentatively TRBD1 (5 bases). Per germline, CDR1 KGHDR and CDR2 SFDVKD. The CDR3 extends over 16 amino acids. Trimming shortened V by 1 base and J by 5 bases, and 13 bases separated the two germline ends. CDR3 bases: TGTGCCACCAGTGATTTTGGGGCAGGGAAAACCGGGGAGCTGTTTTTT. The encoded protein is CATSDFGAGKTGELFF.